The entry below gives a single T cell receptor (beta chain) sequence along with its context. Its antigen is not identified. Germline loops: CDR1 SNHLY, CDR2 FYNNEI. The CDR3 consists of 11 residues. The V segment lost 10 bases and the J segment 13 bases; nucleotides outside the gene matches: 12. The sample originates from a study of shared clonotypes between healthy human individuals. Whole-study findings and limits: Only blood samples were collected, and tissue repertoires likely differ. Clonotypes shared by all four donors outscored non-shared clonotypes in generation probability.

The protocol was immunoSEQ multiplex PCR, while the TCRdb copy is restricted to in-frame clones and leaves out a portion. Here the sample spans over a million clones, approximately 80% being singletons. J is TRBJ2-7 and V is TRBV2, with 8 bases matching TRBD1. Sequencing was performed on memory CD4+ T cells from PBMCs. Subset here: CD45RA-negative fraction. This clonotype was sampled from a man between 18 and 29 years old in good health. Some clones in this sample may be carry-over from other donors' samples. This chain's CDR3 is CATTRDRRVYF. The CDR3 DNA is TGTGCCACCACTCGGGACAGGAGAGTATACTTC.